Below are 24 T cell receptor beta chains sequenced from a single sample in a study of beta chain features in type 1 diabetes. Expressed TCRB transcripts were sequenced because the isolated RNA had all been reverse transcribed beforehand. This table comes from immunoSEQ multiplex PCR, and its TCRdb copy is limited to in-frame clones, with some not included. The table includes about 240,000 clones, approximately 15% detected once. Whole-study findings and limits: When Type 1 diabetes patients were examined, their TCRB CDR3s proved moderately but significantly shorter in all four CD4+ subsets.

Their recognized antigens are unknown. The specimen sequenced was naive CD4+ T cells from blood. Receptor source: a man younger than 40 with type 1 diabetes.

CDR3 in DNA: TGTGCCAGCAGTTTTTGGGCAGGCGCTACCCTCTCGCACGAGCAGTACTTC. It yields the protein CASSFWAGATLSHEQYF. The chain links TRBV27 to TRBJ2-7; D not resolved. The CDR3 has 17 amino acids. Trimming took off 3 bases at V and 5 bases at J, with 23 bases between the two ends. Germline loops: CDR1 MNHEY, CDR2 SMNVEV (reference sequence).

Notes on this clone: The same CDR3 also results from other DNA sequences found in this sample. V gene TRBV29-1 combines with J gene TRBJ1-1, with a possible D match to TRBD1 (6 bases). CDR1 and CDR2 from the germline V gene are SQVTM and ANQGSEA. The CDR3 contains 12 residues. Trimming pared 5 bases from V and 2 bases from J, leaving 9 bases between. The CDR3 loop is CSVLRGNTEAFF. As DNA, the CDR3 is TGCAGCGTTCTCAGGGGTAACACTGAAGCTTTCTTT.

This clone was seen a few times. J is TRBJ1-1 and V is TRBV30; the D gene is possibly TRBD1 (6 bases). V lost 5 bases, J lost 1 base, and 11 bases lay in between. The CDR3 covers 13 residues. Germline V gives CDR1 GTSNPN, CDR2 SVGIG (reference sequence). The CDR3 nucleotides are TGTGCCTGGGGGGGACACTCGAACACTGAAGCTTTCTTT. It yields the protein CAWGGHSNTEAFF.

With regard to this clone: The sample contains more than one DNA sequence encoding this CDR3. The chain couples TRBV2 to TRBJ2-7, with TRBD2 identical over 13 bases. Looked up from germline, CDR1 is SNHLY and CDR2 is FYNNEI. The CDR3 runs to 14 residues. V shed 6 bases and J 4 bases; nucleotides not matched to a gene: 3. The CDR3 bases are TGTGCCAGCAGAAGACTAGCGGGGGGTTACGAGCAGTACTTC. Translation gives CASRRLAGGYEQYF.

This clone came up a few times. The genes are TRBV27 and TRBJ2-2, with D tentatively TRBD1 (6 bases). Germline V CDR1 and CDR2: MNHEY, SMNVEV (reference sequence). Trimming shortened V by 5 bases and J by 5 bases, and 12 bases separated the two germline ends. The CDR3 loop spans 14 amino acids. The chain's CDR3 is CASSLERGTGELFF. The CDR3 DNA reads as TGTGCCAGCAGTCTTGAGAGGGGGACCGGGGAGCTGTTTTTT.

The chain joins TRBV18 to TRBJ1-1; 9 bases match TRBD1. The CDR3 contains 14 residues. Germline V gives CDR1 KGHSH, CDR2 LQKENI. The trim removed 4 bases at V and 3 bases at J, leaving 3 bases unmatched. The CDR3 region is CASSQGQGDTEAFF. CDR3 sequence (DNA): TGTGCCAGCTCACAGGGACAGGGAGACACTGAAGCTTTCTTT.

V is TRBV18 and J is TRBJ1-1; D ambiguous. Germline V gives CDR1 KGHSH, CDR2 LQKENI. V was cut by 2 bases and J by 8 bases, with 9 bases left in between. The CDR3 spans 12 residues. This CDR3 reads CASSPGGREAFF. CDR3 DNA sequence: TGTGCCAGCTCACCAGGTGGCAGGGAAGCTTTCTTT.

V usage is TRBV7-8 and J usage is TRBJ2-1; D may be TRBD1 (6 bases). This CDR3 contains 14 residues. Germline V gives CDR1 SGHVS, CDR2 FQNEAQ. V was shortened by 4 bases and J by 7 bases, with 14 bases between the two germline ends. The CDR3 reads CASSSPSGANEQFF. Here the CDR3 DNA reads TGTGCCAGCAGCTCGCCGTCAGGGGCGAATGAGCAGTTCTTC. The full variable domain, in which reference TRBV7-8 and TRBJ2-1 provide the parts outside the CDR3, is GAGVSQSPRYKVAKRGQDVALRCDPISGHVSLFWYQQALGQGPEFLTYFQNEAQLDKSGLPSDRFFAERPEGSVSTLKIQRTQQEDSAVYLCASSSPSGANEQFFGPGTRLTVL.

J is TRBJ1-1 and V is TRBV6-1, with 7 bases matching TRBD1. In germline, CDR1 is MNHNS, CDR2 SASEGT. There are 15 residues in the CDR3. Trimming cost V 3 bases and J 4 bases; bases outside gene matches: 8. The DNA of the CDR3 is TGTGCCAGCAGTGATAGACAGGGTGGCAGCACTGAAGCTTTCTTT. It yields the protein CASSDRQGGSTEAFF.

This clone was picked up a small number of times. The V gene is TRBV29-1, the J gene TRBJ1-1, with D maybe TRBD1 (6 bases). Per germline, CDR1 SQVTM and CDR2 ANQGSEA. Trimming shortened V by 5 bases and J by 0 bases, and 10 bases separated the two germline ends. The length of the CDR3 is 13 residues. CDR3: CSVSGQMNTEAFF. CDR3 nucleotide sequence: TGCAGCGTTTCAGGACAGATGAACACTGAAGCTTTCTTT.

This chain uses TRBV6-1 with TRBJ1-1, with D uncertain. V dropped 6 bases and J dropped 1 base, with 12 bases sitting between them. Germline V gives CDR1 MNHNS, CDR2 SASEGT. The CDR3 totals 14 residues. The CDR3 reads CASREALKNTEAFF. The CDR3 DNA is TGTGCCAGCAGGGAGGCACTGAAGAACACTGAAGCTTTCTTT.

The rearrangement joins TRBV30 to TRBJ1-1; D is unclear. V was cut by 5 bases and J by 0 bases, with 10 bases left in between. The CDR3 sequence is 13 residues long. Per the germline V gene, CDR1 is GTSNPN and CDR2 is SVGIG (reference sequence). The DNA of the CDR3 is TGTGCCTGGGTCAGATACGTGAACACTGAAGCTTTCTTT. Translated, it gives CAWVRYVNTEAFF.

The rearrangement joins TRBV9 to TRBJ2-2; D is possibly TRBD1 (6 bases). V was shortened by 4 bases and J by 0 bases, with 10 bases between the two germline ends. The CDR3 loop spans 15 amino acids. Germline CDR1 SGDLS, CDR2 YYNGEE. This CDR3 reads CASSRDISNTGELFF. In DNA, the CDR3 is TGTGCCAGCAGCCGGGACATATCGAACACCGGGGAGCTGTTTTTT.

This chain links TRBV4-2 with TRBJ1-1, with 7 bases that match TRBD1. Germline trimming cut 5 bases from V and 1 base from J; bases unmatched to any gene: 4. Germline V lookup: CDR1 LGHNA, CDR2 YNFKEQ. The CDR3 is 14 residues long. The CDR3, as DNA: TGTGCCAGCAGCGCGGGACAGAAGAACACTGAAGCTTTCTTT. Translated, it gives CASSAGQKNTEAFF.

This clone showed up just a few times. The rearrangement links TRBV2 to TRBJ1-1; 11 bases map to TRBD1. J gave up 11 bases and V 6 bases, and 8 bases lay outside the gene matches. In germline, CDR1 is SNHLY, CDR2 FYNNEI. The CDR3 is 13 amino acids. The CDR3 region is CASRSRDRGSAFF. The CDR3 DNA sequence: TGTGCCAGCAGATCCAGGGACAGGGGGTCGGCTTTCTTT.

This clone appeared a few times. This chain uses TRBV2 with TRBJ2-4; 9 bases align to TRBD2. With V trimmed by 5 bases and J by 6 bases, 5 bases remained unmatched. In germline, CDR1 is SNHLY, CDR2 FYNNEI. This CDR3 is built from 14 residues. CDR3 region: CASSQFSGRNIQYF. CDR3 nucleotides: TGTGCCAGCAGTCAGTTTAGCGGGAGAAACATTCAGTACTTC.

The chain employs TRBV30 and TRBJ1-1; unclear D gene. The CDR3 consists of 13 residues. V gave up 2 bases and J gave up 1 base, with 8 bases separating them. The germline CDR1 and CDR2 sequences are GTSNPN and SVGIG (reference sequence). The CDR3, as DNA: TGTGCCTGGAGTCTTCGGGGGAACACTGAAGCTTTCTTT. Protein sequence: CAWSLRGNTEAFF.

This clone was recorded a few times. The chain employs TRBV18 and TRBJ2-2; D possibly corresponds to TRBD2 (6 bases). Germline V CDR1 and CDR2: KGHSH, LQKENI. V was pared by 2 bases and J by 7 bases, with 14 bases between. The CDR3 is made up of 15 amino acids. In DNA form, the CDR3 reads TGTGCCAGCTCACCATCGGGAGTGAATGGCGGGGAGCTGTTTTTT. Protein: CASSPSGVNGGELFF. The entire variable domain, with the rest obtained from reference TRBV18 and TRBJ2-2, is as follows: NAGVMQNPRHLVRRRGQEARLRCSPMKGHSHVYWYRQLPEEGLKFMVYLQKENIIDESGMPKERFSAEFPKEGPSILRIQQVVRGDSAAYFCASSPSGVNGGELFFGEGSRLTVL.

This chain uses TRBV29-1 with TRBJ2-1; 7 bases match TRBD1. CDR3 length equals 14 residues. CDR1 and CDR2 (germline): SQVTM, ANQGSEA. J gave up 7 bases and V 3 bases, and 9 bases lay outside the gene matches. For the CDR3, the DNA is TGCAGCGTTGAGGGGGCCAGGGGGAAGAATGAGCAGTTCTTC. This codes for CSVEGARGKNEQFF.

The V gene is TRBV6-1, the J gene TRBJ1-2; possible D gene TRBD1, 6 bases. The CDR3 contains 14 residues. The germline gives CDR1 MNHNS, CDR2 SASEGT. V was cut by 2 bases and J by 4 bases, with 11 bases left in between. The CDR3 spells CASSETWDTYGYTF. In DNA, the CDR3 is TGTGCCAGCAGTGAAACCTGGGACACCTATGGCTACACCTTC.

The table lists this clone with a few counts. This sequence joins TRBV7-7 and TRBJ2-7; 10 bases are a match to TRBD1. The CDR3 spans 15 residues. Trimming at V came to 5 bases and at J to 3 bases, leaving 7 bases not matched to a gene. Germline lookup yields CDR1 SSHAT and CDR2 FNYEAQ (reference sequence). CDR3 region: CASSLRDRGNYEQYF. The CDR3 region has the DNA TGTGCCAGCAGCCTCCGGGACAGGGGCAACTACGAGCAGTACTTC.

This clone came up a few times. J is TRBJ2-1 and V is TRBV19, with D possibly being TRBD2 (5 bases). Between the trimmed V and J ends, which lost 3 bases and 4 bases, there was a span of 13 bases. CDR1 is LNHDA and CDR2 is SQIVND in the germline V gene (reference sequence). This CDR3 contains 15 residues. The CDR3 region is CASSIGGPRYNEQFF. The CDR3 region has the DNA TGTGCCAGTAGTATCGGCGGGCCACGATACAATGAGCAGTTCTTC.

The V gene is TRBV6-6, the J gene TRBJ2-7; TRBD1 is a possible D gene (6 bases). The CDR3 has 13 residues. The germline V and J ends were trimmed by 7 bases and 1 base, with 11 bases remaining between them. Germline values: CDR1 MNHNY, CDR2 SVGAGI (reference sequence). As DNA, the CDR3 is TGTGCCAGCATCCGGACAGAGTCCTACGAGCAGTACTTC. Its protein is CASIRTESYEQYF.

This clone was picked up a small number of times. The chain uses TRBV5-1 and TRBJ2-5; 10 positions agree with TRBD2. The CDR3 contains 15 residues. V shed 1 base and J 5 bases; nucleotides not matched to a gene: 5. Per the germline V gene, CDR1 is SGHRS and CDR2 is YFSETQ. CDR3 coding DNA: TGCGCCAGCAGCTTGTATACTAGCGGGGTTGAGACCCAGTACTTC. Translation: CASSLYTSGVETQYF.